The 12 T cell receptor beta chains reported below all come from one sample, sequenced in a study of regulatory T cells in long-lasting Graves disease. As for time point: newly diagnosed GD, antithyroid drugs for less than 3 months. Scientists built the TCR library using RNA that was extracted from PBMCs. iRepertoire HTBI primers and Arm-PCR of CDR3 regions built TCR beta libraries. TCRdb re-derived calls from the multiplex PCR reads in MiXCR, one entry per CDR3 protein. The repertoire holds around 400,000 distinct CDR3 sequences, with 15% to 17% as singletons. The sample here was peripheral blood mononuclear cells (PBMCs), taken at new diagnosis, from a patient treated with antithyroid drugs. The receptor set was obtained from a female donor with Graves disease.

In this sample, this clonotype turned up many times. It may be a read error: a sequence one base away is much more abundant. The chain carries TRBV11-2 and TRBJ2-5, with 9 bases matching TRBD2. CDR3 size: 14 residues. Trimming removed 6 bases from V and 7 bases from J; junction bases left unmatched: 9. Per the germline V gene, CDR1 is SGHAT and CDR2 is FQNNGV. This CDR3 reads CASSPGLARGTQYF. The DNA for the CDR3 is TGTGCCAGCAGTCCCGGACTAGCGCGTGGGACCCAGTACTTC.

This clonotype was observed a handful of times. This chain uses TRBV5-6 with TRBJ1-1; the match to TRBD1 covers 8 bases. The CDR3 contains 15 residues. Looked up from germline, CDR1 is SGHDT and CDR2 is YYEEEE. V lost 4 bases and J lost 5; bases outside the gene matches: 10. CDR3: CASSRGAGGGTEAFF. The CDR3 DNA follows: TGTGCCAGCAGCCGTGGGGCAGGGGGCGGTACTGAAGCTTTCTTT.

In its sample, this clonotype was seen many times. The V call is TRBV7-6, the J call TRBJ2-3; a possible D gene is TRBD2 (6 bases). Trimming cost V 2 bases and J 6 bases, with 12 bases left between them. The CDR3 is made up of 14 amino acids. Germline V gives CDR1 SGHVS, CDR2 FNYEAQ. The CDR3 protein is CASSLRPGGDTQYF. Here the CDR3 DNA reads TGTGCCAGCAGCTTAAGGCCCGGAGGGGATACGCAGTATTTT.

This clonotype was seen ten or more times. The chain has TRBV2 and TRBJ1-5; TRBD1 matches 10 bases. CDR3 size: 14 residues. V lost 7 bases and J lost 5; bases outside the gene matches: 5. Germline assignment: CDR1 SNHLY and CDR2 FYNNEI. The CDR3 loop reads CASNQDRGDQPQHF. In DNA, the CDR3 is TGTGCCAGCAACCAGGACAGGGGGGATCAGCCCCAGCATTTT.

The chain is built from TRBV19 and TRBJ2-1, with D uncertain. CDR1 LNHDA and CDR2 SQIVND come from the germline V gene (reference sequence). The CDR3 contains 13 residues. Between the trimmed V and J ends, which lost 5 bases and 4 bases, there was a span of 9 bases. The CDR3 here is CASSFIGYNEQFF. The CDR3 DNA sequence: TGTGCCAGTAGTTTTATCGGTTACAATGAGCAGTTCTTC.

This clonotype was seen repeatedly, ten times or more. V is TRBV28 and J is TRBJ2-1, with D tentatively TRBD2 (5 bases). Germline V CDR1 and CDR2: MDHEN, SYDVKM. The V gene lost 3 bases and the J gene lost 9 bases, with 12 bases spanning the gap. CDR3 length: 13 amino acids. For the CDR3, the DNA is TGTGCCAGCAGTTTGGGGAGTTTTGGTGAGCAGTTCTTC. Translation gives CASSLGSFGEQFF.

This clonotype was found many times. The gene calls are TRBV5-1 and TRBJ2-4, with unresolved D. The end of the DNA aligns better with TRBJ1-2, so the J call may be wrong. There are 13 residues in the CDR3. CDR1 and CDR2 from the germline V gene are SGHRS and YFSETQ. CDR3 protein: CASATEGSYGYTF. The DNA of the CDR3 is TGCGCCAGCGCTACAGAGGGTAGCTATGGCTACACCTTC.

This clonotype was picked up many times. The CDR3 here is CASSLRVAGGLYRVNEQFF. Here the CDR3 DNA reads TGTGCCAGCAGTTTAAGGGTAGCGGGTGGGCTCTATAGAGTAAATGAGCAGTTCTTC. The V call is TRBV12-3 or TRBV12-4, the J call TRBJ2-1, with 7 bases fitting TRBD2. V was clipped by 2 bases and J by 7 bases; unmatched bases: 20. The CDR3 has 19 amino acids.

In this sample, this clonotype turned up many times. The chain recombines TRBV12-3 or TRBV12-4 with TRBJ2-2; 7 positions match TRBD1. CDR3 length: 17 residues. With 6 bases clipped from V and 2 bases from J, the junction kept 12 bases outside the gene matches. CDR3 region: CASSQGEATANTGELFF. The CDR3 region has the DNA TGTGCCAGCAGCCAGGGGGAAGCCACTGCAAACACCGGGGAGCTGTTTTTT.

This clonotype was recorded many times. V usage is TRBV12-3 or TRBV12-4 and J usage is TRBJ2-3; no reliable D call. The CDR3 loop spans 13 amino acids. Trimming took off 5 bases at V and 3 bases at J, with 9 bases between the two ends. CDR3 bases: TGTGCCAGCAGTCCGCCGGCGACAGATACGCAGTATTTT. Amino acid sequence: CASSPPATDTQYF.

The chain joins TRBV7-9 to TRBJ2-7; the D call may be TRBD1 or TRBD2 (5 bases each). Trimming cost V 2 bases and J 6 bases, with 14 bases left between them. The CDR3 runs to 14 residues. Germline V CDR1 and CDR2: SEHNR, FQNEAQ (reference sequence). The CDR3 region has the DNA TGTGCCAGCAGCTTATTGGGTGGGGGTTTCGAGCAGTACTTC. As protein: CASSLLGGGFEQYF. The whole variable domain, remainder taken from reference TRBV7-9 and TRBJ2-7, is DTGVSQNPRHKITKRGQNVTFRCDPISEHNRLYWYRQTLGQGPEFLTYFQNEAQLEKSRLLSDRFSAERPKGSFSTLEIQRTEQGDSAMYLCASSLLGGGFEQYFGPGTRLTVT.

The chain combines TRBV6-1 with TRBJ1-4; the D gene is possibly TRBD1 (6 bases). This CDR3 is 14 amino acids long. With 6 bases removed from V and 4 bases from J, the gap between germline ends came to 12 bases. Germline V gives CDR1 MNHNS, CDR2 SASEGT. This chain's CDR3 is CASRVRGLNEKLFF. The CDR3 DNA reads as TGTGCCAGCAGGGTCAGGGGCCTTAATGAAAAACTGTTTTTT.